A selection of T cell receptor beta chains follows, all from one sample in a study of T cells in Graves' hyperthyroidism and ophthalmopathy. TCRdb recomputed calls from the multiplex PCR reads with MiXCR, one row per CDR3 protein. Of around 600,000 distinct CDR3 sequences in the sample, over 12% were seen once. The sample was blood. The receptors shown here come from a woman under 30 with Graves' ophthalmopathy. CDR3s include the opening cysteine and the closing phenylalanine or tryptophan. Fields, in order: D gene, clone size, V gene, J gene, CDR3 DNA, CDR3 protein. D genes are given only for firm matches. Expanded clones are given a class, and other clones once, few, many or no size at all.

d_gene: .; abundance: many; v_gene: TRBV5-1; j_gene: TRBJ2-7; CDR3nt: TGCGCCAGCAGCTTGGGGGAAGACTACGAGCAGTACTTC; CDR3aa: CASSLGEDYEQYF
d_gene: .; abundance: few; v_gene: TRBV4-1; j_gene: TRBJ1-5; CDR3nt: TGCGCCAGCAACGTACGACCCTATAGCAATCAGCCCCAGCATTTT; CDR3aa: CASNVRPYSNQPQHF
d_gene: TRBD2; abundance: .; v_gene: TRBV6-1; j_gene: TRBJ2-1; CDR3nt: TGTGCCAGCAGTGGCGGCCGGGGGGATTACTACAATGAGCAGTTCTTC; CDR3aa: CASSGGRGDYYNEQFF
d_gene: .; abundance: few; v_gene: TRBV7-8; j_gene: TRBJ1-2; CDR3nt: TGTGCCAGCAGCCAGGGTCGAGTCAGACCGCATTTCTATGGCTACACCTTC; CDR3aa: CASSQGRVRPHFYGYTF
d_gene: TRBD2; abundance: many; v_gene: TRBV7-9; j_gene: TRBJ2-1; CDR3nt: TGTGCCAGCAGCCCACCCTTCGCCGGGAGGGCCCATGAGCAGTTCTTC; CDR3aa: CASSPPFAGRAHEQFF
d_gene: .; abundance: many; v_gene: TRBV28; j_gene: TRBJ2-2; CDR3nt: TGTGCCAGCAGTTTTCAAATTAACACCGGGGAGCTGTTTTTT; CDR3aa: CASSFQINTGELFF
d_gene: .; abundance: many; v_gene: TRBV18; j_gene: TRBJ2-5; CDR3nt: TGTGCCAGCTCACCATCGTCACAGTCCCAAGAGACCCAGTACTTC; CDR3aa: CASSPSSQSQETQYF
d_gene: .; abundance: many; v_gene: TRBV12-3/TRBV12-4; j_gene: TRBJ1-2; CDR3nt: TGTGCCAGCAGCCCGAATGGGGCGGAGGCCTATGGCTACACCTTC; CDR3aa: CASSPNGAEAYGYTF
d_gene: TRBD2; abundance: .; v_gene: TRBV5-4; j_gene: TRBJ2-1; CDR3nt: TGTGCCAGCAGCTTGGGGACTAGCGGGACGTTCGATGAGCAGTTCTTC; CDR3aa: CASSLGTSGTFDEQFF
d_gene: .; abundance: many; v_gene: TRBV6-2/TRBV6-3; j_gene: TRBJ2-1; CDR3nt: TGTGCCAGCAGTTACGCGCAGGGAGTCTACAATGAGCAGTTCTTC; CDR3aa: CASSYAQGVYNEQFF
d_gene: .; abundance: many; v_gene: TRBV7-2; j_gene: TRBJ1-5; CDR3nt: TGTGCCAGCAGCCCCCCTATGAGTAGCAATCAGCCCCAGCATTTT; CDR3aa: CASSPPMSSNQPQHF
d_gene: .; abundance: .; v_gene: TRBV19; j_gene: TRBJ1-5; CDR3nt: TGTGCCAGTAGTCCCCAAAGGAGCAATCAGCCCCAGCATTTT; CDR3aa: CASSPQRSNQPQHF
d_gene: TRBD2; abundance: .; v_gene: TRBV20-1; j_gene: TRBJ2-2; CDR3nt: TGCAGTGCTAAGCGGGAGGAGGGCGGGGAGCTGTTTTTT; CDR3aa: CSAKREEGGELFF
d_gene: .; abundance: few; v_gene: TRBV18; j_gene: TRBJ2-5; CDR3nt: TGTGCCAGCTCACGTCTTGAGACGGATAAAGAGACCCAGTACTTC; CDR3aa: CASSRLETDKETQYF
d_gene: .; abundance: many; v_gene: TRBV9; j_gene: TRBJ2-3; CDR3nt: TGTGCCAGCAGCGTAGCTCGCGGGCCAAGCACAGATACGCAGTATTTT; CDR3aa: CASSVARGPSTDTQYF
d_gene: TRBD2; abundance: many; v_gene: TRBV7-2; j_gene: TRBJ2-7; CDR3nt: TGTGCCAGCAGCACGACTAGCGGGTCCTACGAGCAGTACTTC; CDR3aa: CASSTTSGSYEQYF
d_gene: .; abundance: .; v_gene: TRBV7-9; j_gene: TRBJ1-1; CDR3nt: TGTGCCAGCACATTAGGGGGGCCGGACGCTTTCTTT; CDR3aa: CASTLGGPDAFF
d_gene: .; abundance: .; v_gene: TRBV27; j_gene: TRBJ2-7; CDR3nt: TGTGCCAGCTCCCTTTACATGACAGGTCTTCGGGAGCAGTACTTC; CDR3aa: CASSLYMTGLREQYF
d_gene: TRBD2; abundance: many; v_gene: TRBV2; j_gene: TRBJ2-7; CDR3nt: TGTGCCAGCACTAGCGGGAGGGATGTCTACGAGCAGTACTTC; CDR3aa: CASTSGRDVYEQYF
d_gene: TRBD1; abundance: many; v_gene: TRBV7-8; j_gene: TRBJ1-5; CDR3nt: TGTGCCAGCAGCCTTGACAGGGGCGGCAATCAGCCCCAGCATTTT; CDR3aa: CASSLDRGGNQPQHF
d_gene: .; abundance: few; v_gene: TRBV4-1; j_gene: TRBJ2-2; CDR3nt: TGCGCCAGCAGCCAAGCGCGTGGGGCCGGGGAGCTGTTTTTT; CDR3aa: CASSQARGAGELFF
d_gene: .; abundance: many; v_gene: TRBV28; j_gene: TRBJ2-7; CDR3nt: TGTGCCAGCAGTTTGGGTGGGGGCCCTACCTACGAGCAGTACTTC; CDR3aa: CASSLGGGPTYEQYF
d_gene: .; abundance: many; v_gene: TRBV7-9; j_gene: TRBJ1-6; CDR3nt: TGTGCCAGCAGCGCGCTCGGGGACGGGAATTCACCCCTCCACTTT; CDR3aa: CASSALGDGNSPLHF
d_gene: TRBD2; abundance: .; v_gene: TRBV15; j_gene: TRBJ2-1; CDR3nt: TGTGCCACCAGCAGAGGGACTAGCGGGACGTGGGGTGAGCAGTTCTTC; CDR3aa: CATSRGTSGTWGEQFF
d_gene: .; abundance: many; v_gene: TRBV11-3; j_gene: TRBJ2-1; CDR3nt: TGTGCCAGCAGCCCGAGGGGGGTAGCCGGAAATGAGCAGTTCTTC; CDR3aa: CASSPRGVAGNEQFF
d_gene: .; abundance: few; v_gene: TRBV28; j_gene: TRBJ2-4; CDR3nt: TGTGCCAGCAGTTTATTTCTAGCCAAAAACATTCAGTACTTC; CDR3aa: CASSLFLAKNIQYF
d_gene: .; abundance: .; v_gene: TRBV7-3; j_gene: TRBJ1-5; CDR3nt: TGTGCCAGCAGCTTGATCCCTCTCAATCAGCCCCAGCATTTT; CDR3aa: CASSLIPLNQPQHF
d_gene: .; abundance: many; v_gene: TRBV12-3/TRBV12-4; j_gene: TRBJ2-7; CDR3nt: TGTGCCAGCAGTTTAAAGAGATACGAGCAGTACTTC; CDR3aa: CASSLKRYEQYF
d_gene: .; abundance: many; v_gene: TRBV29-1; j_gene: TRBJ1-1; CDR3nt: TGCAGCGTGGGGGTGGGGGGGAGGATTACTGAAGCTTTCTTT; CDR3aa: CSVGVGGRITEAFF
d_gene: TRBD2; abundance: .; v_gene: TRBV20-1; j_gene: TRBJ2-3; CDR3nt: TGCAGTGCTTGGGGACTAGCGGGAGGTTCAGATACGCAGTATTTT; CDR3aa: CSAWGLAGGSDTQYF
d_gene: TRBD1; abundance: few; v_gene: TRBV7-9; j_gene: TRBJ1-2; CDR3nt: TGTGCCAGCAGCCCGGGGACAGGGGTGGAAGGCTACACCTTC; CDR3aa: CASSPGTGVEGYTF
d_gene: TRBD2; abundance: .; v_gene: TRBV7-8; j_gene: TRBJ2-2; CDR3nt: TGTGCCAGCAGCCGGGGGGGCCGGAACACCGGGGAGCTGTTTTTT; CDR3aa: CASSRGGRNTGELFF
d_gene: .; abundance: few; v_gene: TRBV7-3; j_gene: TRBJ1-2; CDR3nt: TGTGCCAGCAGCTTAGAAGGAATGGGGAGGGTCGGCGGCTACACCTTC; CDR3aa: CASSLEGMGRVGGYTF
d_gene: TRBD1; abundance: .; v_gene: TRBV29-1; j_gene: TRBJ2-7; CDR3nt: TGCAGCGTGGGGACAGGGGGGGCCTACGAGCAGTACTTC; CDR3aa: CSVGTGGAYEQYF
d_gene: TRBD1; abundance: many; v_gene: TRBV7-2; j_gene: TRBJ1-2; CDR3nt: TGTGCCAGCAGCGCGGACAGGGACTATGGCTACACCTTC; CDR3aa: CASSADRDYGYTF
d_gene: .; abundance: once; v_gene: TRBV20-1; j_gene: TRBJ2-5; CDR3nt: TGCAGTGCCAGCAACCAAGAGACCCAGTACTTC; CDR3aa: CSASNQETQYF
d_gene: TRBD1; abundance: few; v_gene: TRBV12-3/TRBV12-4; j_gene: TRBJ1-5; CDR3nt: TGTGCCAGCAGTACAGGACAGGCCAATCAGCCCCAGCATTTT; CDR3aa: CASSTGQANQPQHF
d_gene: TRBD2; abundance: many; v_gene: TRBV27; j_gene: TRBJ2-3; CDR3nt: TGTGCCAGCAGTTTATTAGCGGGAGTTAAAGATACGCAGTATTTT; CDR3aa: CASSLLAGVKDTQYF
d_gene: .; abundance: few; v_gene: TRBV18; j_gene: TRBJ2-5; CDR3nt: TGTGCCAGCTCACCACTTCCCGGACAGAGACCCCAAGAGACCCAGTACTTC; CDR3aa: CASSPLPGQRPQETQYF
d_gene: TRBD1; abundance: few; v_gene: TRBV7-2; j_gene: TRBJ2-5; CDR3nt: TGTGCCAGCCATTCCCGAGACAGGGGCCGGGAGACCCAGTACTTC; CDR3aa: CASHSRDRGRETQYF
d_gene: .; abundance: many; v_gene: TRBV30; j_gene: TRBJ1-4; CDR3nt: TGTGCCTGGGACACAGGGAAGGGTAATGAAAAACTGTTTTTT; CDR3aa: CAWDTGKGNEKLFF
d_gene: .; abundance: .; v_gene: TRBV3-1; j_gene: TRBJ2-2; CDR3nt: TGTGCCAGCAGCCAACTCCCCTTATGGGAGCGCAAGACAAACACCGGGGAGCTGTTTTTT; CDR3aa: CASSQLPLWERKTNTGELFF
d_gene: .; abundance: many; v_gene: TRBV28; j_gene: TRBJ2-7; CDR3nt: TGTGCCAGCAGTTTAGAGGCTACCGCCGGGGGAGGCTCCTACGAGCAGTACTTC; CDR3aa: CASSLEATAGGGSYEQYF
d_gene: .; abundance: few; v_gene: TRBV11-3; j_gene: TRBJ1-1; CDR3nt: TGTGCCAGCAGCTTAGCGGGGGTTCCTTTCTTT; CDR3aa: CASSLAGVPFF
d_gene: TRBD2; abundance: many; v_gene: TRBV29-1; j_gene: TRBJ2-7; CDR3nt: TGCAGCGTCCGAGAGCGGGAGTGGGACGAGCAGTACTTC; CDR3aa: CSVREREWDEQYF
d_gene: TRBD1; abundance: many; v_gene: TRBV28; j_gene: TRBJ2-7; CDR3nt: TGTGCCAGCAGTTTTGGCTACTGGGGACAGACCTACGAGCAGTACTTC; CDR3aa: CASSFGYWGQTYEQYF
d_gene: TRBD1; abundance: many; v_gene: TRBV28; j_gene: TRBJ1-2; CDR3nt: TGTGCCAGCAGTTTACCCGGGACAGGGGGCTTCTATGGCTACACCTTC; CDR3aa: CASSLPGTGGFYGYTF
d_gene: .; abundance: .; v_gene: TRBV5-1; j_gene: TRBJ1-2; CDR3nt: TGCGCCAGCGCCCGACCTCTTAGTATCAGCTACACCTTC; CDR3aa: CASARPLSISYTF
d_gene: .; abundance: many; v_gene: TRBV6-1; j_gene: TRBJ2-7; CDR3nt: TGTGCCAGCAGTTTAGAATACGGCGCCTACGAGCAGTACTTC; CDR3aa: CASSLEYGAYEQYF
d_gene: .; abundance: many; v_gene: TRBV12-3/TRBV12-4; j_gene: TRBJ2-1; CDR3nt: TGTGCCAGCAGTTTAAGGTCGGGACATCACTTCCAAGAGGGGTACAATGAGCAGTTCTTC; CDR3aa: CASSLRSGHHFQEGYNEQFF
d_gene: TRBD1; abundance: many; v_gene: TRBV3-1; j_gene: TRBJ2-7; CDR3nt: TGTGCCAGCAGCCAACCTGGACAGGGGTACGAGCAGTACTTC; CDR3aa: CASSQPGQGYEQYF